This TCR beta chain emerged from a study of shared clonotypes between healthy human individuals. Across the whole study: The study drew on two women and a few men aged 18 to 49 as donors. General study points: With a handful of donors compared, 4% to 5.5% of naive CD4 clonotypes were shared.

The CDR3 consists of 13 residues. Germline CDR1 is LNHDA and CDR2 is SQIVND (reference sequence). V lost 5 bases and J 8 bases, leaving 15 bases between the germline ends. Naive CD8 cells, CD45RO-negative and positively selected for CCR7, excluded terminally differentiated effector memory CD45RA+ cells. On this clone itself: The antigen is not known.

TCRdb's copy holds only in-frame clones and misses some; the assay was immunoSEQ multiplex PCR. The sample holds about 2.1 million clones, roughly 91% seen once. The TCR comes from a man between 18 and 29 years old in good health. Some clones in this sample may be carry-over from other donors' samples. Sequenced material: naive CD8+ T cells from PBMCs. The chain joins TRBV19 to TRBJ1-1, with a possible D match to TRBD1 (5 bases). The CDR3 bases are TGTGCCAGTAGTTTTAATACCGGGACGGAAGCTTTCTTT. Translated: CASSFNTGTEAFF.